These 4 T cell receptor beta chains share one sample of origin, sequenced in a study of blood T cell repertoires in COVID-19. Measured with immunoSEQ multiplex PCR; TCRdb has only the in-frame clones, and not every one. The repertoire holds over 100,000 clones, with approximately 80% as singletons. The sample consisted of peripheral blood. The receptors were sampled from a man aged 55 to 70 with acute or convalescent COVID-19.

V usage is TRBV18 and J usage is TRBJ1-1; D call uncertain. The V end lost 6 bases, the J end lost 0 bases, and 17 bases lay between the germline ends. The CDR3 extends over 16 amino acids. In germline, CDR1 is KGHSH, CDR2 LQKENI. The CDR3 DNA reads as TGTGCCAGCTCCCGAACCTCGACGGACTTGAACACTGAAGCTTTCTTT. Translating it yields CASSRTSTDLNTEAFF.

The chain links TRBV5-1 to TRBJ1-2, with D perhaps TRBD1 (5 bases). Between the trimmed V and J ends, which lost 0 bases and 5 bases, there was a span of 17 bases. Germline lookup yields CDR1 SGHRS and CDR2 YFSETQ. CDR3 size: 16 residues. CDR3 DNA sequence: TGCGCCAGCAGCTTGGAAGGCAGGGCGGATTCGTATGGCTACACCTTC. Its translation: CASSLEGRADSYGYTF.

This clone was seen only a few times. V is TRBV7-9 and J is TRBJ2-7; possibly TRBD2 for D (6 bases). This CDR3 has 15 amino acids. The V end was cut by 1 base, the J end by 4 bases, with 14 bases between. Per the germline V gene, CDR1 is SEHNR and CDR2 is FQNEAQ (reference sequence). The CDR3 sequence: CASSLDWRGTYEQYF. The DNA of the CDR3 is TGTGCCAGCAGCTTAGATTGGAGAGGGACTTACGAGCAGTACTTC.

The V gene is TRBV7-8, the J gene TRBJ1-5; 9 positions match TRBD1. CDR1 SGHVS and CDR2 FQNEAQ come from the germline V gene. This CDR3 has 15 amino acids. With V trimmed by 5 bases and J by 4 bases, 6 bases remained unmatched. The DNA of the CDR3 is TGTGCCAGCAGCCAAACAGGGGGCGGAAATCAGCCCCAGCATTTT. Encoded protein: CASSQTGGGNQPQHF.